This T cell receptor beta chain was recovered during a study of CD8+CD57+ T cells in acquired aplastic anemia. Study in general: Average DNA yield from sorted CD4+ and CD8+ cells was around 3 ug. The study obtained 8.5 million to 12 million reads on average for CD4+ cells from healthy donors.

Losses at the gene ends were 6 bases for V and 0 bases for J; bases not matched to a gene: 6. This CDR3 spans 15 amino acids. Per the germline V gene, CDR1 is LNHDA and CDR2 is SQIVND (reference sequence). TCR beta VDJ and CDR3 profiling used genomic DNA as template. MiXCR was run by TCRdb on the reads, yielding one entry per CDR3 protein. Here the sample spans some 120,000 distinct CDR3 sequences, around 48% being singletons. This clonotype was seen repeatedly, ten times or more. The TCR was taken from a human donor in good health, serving as a control. Specimen: sorted CD4+, CD8+, or CD8+CD57+ T cells (not recorded which) from PBMCs. The chain couples TRBV19 to TRBJ2-3; 7 bases agree with TRBD2. The CDR3 reads CASRTAGTSTDTQYF. CDR3 DNA sequence: TGTGCCAGTAGAACAGCGGGGACTAGCACAGATACGCAGTATTTT. Using reference TRBV19 and TRBJ2-3 for the parts outside the CDR3, the full variable domain is DGGITQSPKYLFRKEGQNVTLSCEQNLNHDAMYWYRQDPGQGLRLIYYSQIVNDFQKGDIAEGYSVSREKKESFPLTVTSAQKNPTAFYLCASRTAGTSTDTQYFGPGTRLTVL.